These T cell receptor beta chains were read from a single sample in a study of T cell clonotyping in hematopoietic cell transplantation. Method: immunoSEQ multiplex PCR; TCRdb's copy keeps in-frame clones and lacks some. The sample shows more than 10,000 clones, approximately 83% of them seen only once. Specimen: PBMCs, collected 100 days after allogeneic stem cell transplant. These receptor sequences come from a female patient aged 40-50 years who had an allogeneic stem cell transplant from a related donor, so T cells may come from the graft donor. Some clones in this sample may be carry-over from other donors' samples. Both conserved end residues are trimmed from each CDR3. A D gene is named only where the DNA matches it firmly. Clone size is given for some rows only: seen once, a few or many times, or a class if the clone is expanded.

NA	TRBV6-1	NA	ASSEWVNSIGGHTQY
NA	TRBV25-1	few	ASSPGGLEAF
NA	TRBV7-8	NA	ASSLARDTQY
NA	TRBV19	NA	ASSIRPGVIYEQY
NA	TRBV27	NA	ASSSTENTEAF
TRBD1	TRBV23-1	NA	ASSQLDRSNYGYT
NA	TRBV27	NA	ASSFLSTGDQPQH
NA	TRBV6-6	NA	ARRQGRGTKNIQY
NA	TRBV29-1	once	SVSQGNSNQPQH
NA	TRBV6-5	NA	ASSTRKDGYGCT
NA	TRBV30	NA	AWSPVGGNTIY
NA	TRBV6-5	NA	ASRRGALNSPLH
NA	TRBV6-6	NA	ASSSSGTEAF
NA	TRBV25-1	once	ASFGGGTYGYT
NA	TRBV7-8	NA	ASSLSLGAGEQY
TRBD1	TRBV10-1	NA	ASSGGQGGNEQY
TRBD1	TRBV30	few	AWDRQGVHEQY
NA	TRBV5-8	few	ASSSQFDTQY
NA	TRBV9	NA	ASSEGASTDTQY
NA	TRBV14	NA	ASSLLPGSYNEQF
TRBD1	TRBV25-1	NA	ASSVTGAARYEQY
TRBD2	TRBV29-1	NA	SVFSGLYNEQF
TRBD2	TRBV7-8	NA	ASSLIAGEVNEQF
NA	TRBV28	NA	ASKPQGMGPTNEKLF
NA	TRBV29-1	NA	SVNLQGSGEQY
NA	TRBV21-1	NA	AILGSRRGDTQY
TRBD1	TRBV7-9	once	ASSLEETGSSYEQY
NA	TRBV29-1	NA	SVRKDRLHYEQY
NA	TRBV5-1	NA	ASSLSGGSVYEQY
NA	TRBV27	NA	ASSLSNEQF
NA	TRBV4-1	few	ASSREGWNYGYT
TRBD2	TRBV10-3	NA	AISETAGGTGELF
TRBD1	TRBV7-9	few	ASQGQVNYGYT
TRBD1	TRBV25-1	NA	ASRDRGIGNTIY
NA	TRBV9	NA	ASSVLGTDTQY